Below, 3 T cell receptor beta chains from the same sample are listed, as sequenced in a study of blood T cells in healthy people across ages. The use of a sample-barcoded 5' primer and a J-beta primer mix characterized a second PCR of about 7 to 12 cycles. TCRdb independently ran MiXCR on the 5' RACE reads; one entry per CDR3 protein. This sample yields around 800,000 distinct CDR3 sequences, of which 20% to 30% are seen a single time; 2.5% to 3.5% belongs to the top ten. This same sample was also part of a study on T cells of mothers and their children.

Sequencing was done on a sample of blood. These receptors were obtained from a boy aged 5-17 years in good health.

This clonotype was counted only a few times. Germline is not matched at one junction end, which may reflect a read error. The chain couples TRBV15 to TRBJ2-7, with a tentative D call TRBD2 (5 bases). The CDR3 length is 13 residues. Germline lookup yields CDR1 LNHNV and CDR2 YYDKDF (reference sequence). CDR3 protein: CATSRGWEYVQYF. The CDR3 nucleotides read TGTGCCACCAGCAGAGGTTGGGAGTACGTGCAGTACTTC.

This clonotype came up many times. The genes are TRBV2 and TRBJ2-1, with 7 bases fitting TRBD2. The closer fit of TRBJ2-7 to the DNA end suggests the J call may be wrong. Germline V CDR1 and CDR2: SNHLY, FYNNEI. The CDR3 is 14 amino acids. The CDR3 DNA is TGTGCCAGCAGTGGGGGACTACTTGAGTACGAGCAGTACTTC. Its protein product is CASSGGLLEYEQYF.

This clonotype was recorded once. An end of the junction does not agree with germline; a read error may underlie this. This sequence joins TRBV5-1 and TRBJ2-6; maybe TRBD1 (5 bases). Germline CDR1 SGHRS, CDR2 YFSETQ. CDR3 size: 18 residues. CDR3 in DNA: TGCGCCAGCAGCTTGGGCCCCCCCCTTGTCTCTGGGGCCAACCTCCTGACTTTC. Protein: CASSLGPPLVSGANLLTF.